This TCR beta chain came from a study of CD8 T cells in Susac syndrome. Study-level results: The study recognized that its TCR sequencing and HLA analysis covered a relatively small number of individuals.

Patients having Susac syndrome satisfied recently defined diagnostic criteria for definite or probable disease. For this clonotype: Its antigen is still unknown.

When the RNA was reverse transcribed, random hexamers were used with an input of about 0.45 to 1 ug. TCRdb re-analysed the immunoSEQ multiplex PCR reads in MiXCR, keeping a single row per CDR3 protein. Of approximately 160,000 distinct CDR3 sequences in the sample, 90% to 96% were seen once. The germline gives CDR1 SQVTM, CDR2 ANQGSEA. The CDR3 consists of 13 residues. Trimming left V 4 bases short and J 0 bases short, with 8 bases between. V gene TRBV29-1 combines with J gene TRBJ2-3; possibly TRBD1 for D (5 bases). The sequencing input was CD4+ T cells from PBMCs. The clonotype originates from a human donor with Susac syndrome. CDR3 region: CSVGQSSTDTQYF. CDR3 nucleotide sequence: TGCAGCGTTGGACAGTCAAGCACAGATACGCAGTATTTT.